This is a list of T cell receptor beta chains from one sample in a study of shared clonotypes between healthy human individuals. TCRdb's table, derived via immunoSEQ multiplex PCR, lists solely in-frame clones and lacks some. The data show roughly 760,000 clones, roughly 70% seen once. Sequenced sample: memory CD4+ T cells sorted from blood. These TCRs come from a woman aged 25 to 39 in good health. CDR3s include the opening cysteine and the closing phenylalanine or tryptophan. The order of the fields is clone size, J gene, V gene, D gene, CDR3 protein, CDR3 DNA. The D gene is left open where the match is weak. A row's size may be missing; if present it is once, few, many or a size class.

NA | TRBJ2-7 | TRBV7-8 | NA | CASRFRTGARDEQYF | TGTGCCAGCAGATTCAGAACGGGGGCGCGGGACGAGCAGTACTTC
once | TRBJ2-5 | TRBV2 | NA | CASGAEETQYF | TGTGCCAGCGGAGCGGAAGAGACCCAGTACTTC
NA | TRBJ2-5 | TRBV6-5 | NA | CASSRDPQETQYF | TGTGCCAGCAGTAGGGACCCCCAAGAGACCCAGTACTTC
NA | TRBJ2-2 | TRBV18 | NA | CASSTRGQNTGELFF | TGTGCCAGCTCCACCAGGGGTCAAAACACCGGGGAGCTGTTTTTT
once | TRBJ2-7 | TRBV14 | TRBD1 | CASRTHRGYEQYF | TGTGCCAGCAGAACCCACAGGGGGTACGAGCAGTACTTC
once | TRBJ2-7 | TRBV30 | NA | CAWKMLPTDPYEQYF | TGTGCCTGGAAGATGTTGCCGACGGACCCCTACGAGCAGTACTTC
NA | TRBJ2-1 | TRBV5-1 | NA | CASSKDSGSYNEQFF | TGCGCCAGCAGCAAGGACTCGGGGTCCTACAATGAGCAGTTCTTC
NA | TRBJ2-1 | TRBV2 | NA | CASREDMSSYNEQFF | TGTGCCAGCAGGGAAGACATGAGCTCCTACAATGAGCAGTTCTTC
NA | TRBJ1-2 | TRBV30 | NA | CAWSSRVGGGGNYGYTF | TGTGCCTGGAGTTCCCGAGTGGGAGGCGGGGGTAACTATGGCTACACCTTC
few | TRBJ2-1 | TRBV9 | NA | CASSPQGYNEQFF | TGTGCCAGCAGCCCCCAGGGTTACAATGAGCAGTTCTTC
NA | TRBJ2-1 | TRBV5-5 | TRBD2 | CASNLLAGSYNEQFF | TGTGCCAGCAACCTGCTAGCGGGCTCCTACAATGAGCAGTTCTTC
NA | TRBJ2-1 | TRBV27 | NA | CASSPVPQSSVLYNEQFF | TGTGCCAGCAGTCCCGTGCCCCAATCTAGCGTGCTCTACAATGAGCAGTTCTTC
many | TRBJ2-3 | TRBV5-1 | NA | CASSLGQSYTDTQYF | TGCGCCAGCAGCTTGGGACAGTCATACACAGATACGCAGTATTTT
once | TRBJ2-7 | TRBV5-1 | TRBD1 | CASSPTGGEQYF | TGCGCCAGCAGCCCTACAGGGGGCGAGCAGTACTTC
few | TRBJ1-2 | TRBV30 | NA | CAWSQSGVIYGYTF | TGTGCCTGGAGCCAAAGTGGGGTAATCTATGGCTACACCTTC
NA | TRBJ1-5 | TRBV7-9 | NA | CASSLVVGGLDTQPQHF | TGTGCCAGCAGCTTAGTAGTGGGCGGCCTTGATACCCAGCCCCAGCATTTT
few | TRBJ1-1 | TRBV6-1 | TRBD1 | CASSRGQGNTEAFF | TGTGCCAGCAGCCGCGGACAGGGGAACACTGAAGCTTTCTTT
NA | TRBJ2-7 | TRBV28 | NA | CASILPRPGRDRSPYEQYF | TGTGCCAGCATCCTCCCGAGACCCGGGAGGGACAGGTCCCCCTACGAGCAGTACTTC
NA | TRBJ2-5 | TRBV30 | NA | CAWSTNQETQYF | TGTGCCTGGAGTACTAACCAAGAGACCCAGTACTTC
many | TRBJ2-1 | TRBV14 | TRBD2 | CASSQALAGGANEQFF | TGTGCCAGCAGCCAGGCGCTAGCGGGAGGGGCGAATGAGCAGTTCTTC
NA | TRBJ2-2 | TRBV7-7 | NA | CASSLAAVSGELFF | TGTGCCAGCAGCTTAGCCGCTGTCTCCGGGGAGCTGTTTTTT
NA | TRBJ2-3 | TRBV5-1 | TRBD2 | CASSLGGSSIDTQYF | TGCGCCAGCAGCTTAGGCGGGAGTAGTATAGATACGCAGTATTTT
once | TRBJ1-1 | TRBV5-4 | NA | CASSLGDYTEAFF | TGTGCCAGCAGCTTGGGGGATTACACTGAAGCTTTCTTT
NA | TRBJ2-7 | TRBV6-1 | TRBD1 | CASSESGQPEQYF | TGTGCCAGCAGTGAGTCGGGACAGCCCGAGCAGTACTTC
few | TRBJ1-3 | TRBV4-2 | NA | CASGAEVSGNTIYF | TGTGCCAGCGGCGCTGAAGTAAGTGGAAACACCATATATTTT
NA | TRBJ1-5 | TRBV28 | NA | CASSAGAAVQPQHF | TGTGCCTCCAGCGCCGGGGCAGCGGTTCAGCCCCAGCATTTT